This T cell receptor beta chain stems from a study of blood T cell repertoires in COVID-19. Overall study: The study drew acute and convalescent COVID-19 samples from the United States, Italy and Spain. PBMCs, B-cell-depleted T cells, or T cells provided the cDNA or gDNA that made up the material.

Original processing notes: Scientists estimated how many nucleated cells there were by amplifying reference gene primers. Here immunoSEQ multiplex PCR was the method, and the copy in TCRdb shows in-frame clones only, minus some. V, J and clone size are those of that table, while D and trimming were read from the DNA. The sample includes 27,000 or so clones, about 89% of them seen just once. Trimming pared 3 bases from V and 10 bases from J, leaving 10 bases between. The CDR3 consists of 12 residues. Sequencing was performed on peripheral blood. This TCR was recovered from a man between 65 and 80 years old with active COVID-19. V is TRBV12-3 or TRBV12-4 and J is TRBJ2-1; a possible D gene is TRBD2 (5 bases). The CDR3 DNA follows: TGTGCCAGCAGTTTCGCCACGGGAGAGCAGTTCTTC. Amino acids: CASSFATGEQFF.